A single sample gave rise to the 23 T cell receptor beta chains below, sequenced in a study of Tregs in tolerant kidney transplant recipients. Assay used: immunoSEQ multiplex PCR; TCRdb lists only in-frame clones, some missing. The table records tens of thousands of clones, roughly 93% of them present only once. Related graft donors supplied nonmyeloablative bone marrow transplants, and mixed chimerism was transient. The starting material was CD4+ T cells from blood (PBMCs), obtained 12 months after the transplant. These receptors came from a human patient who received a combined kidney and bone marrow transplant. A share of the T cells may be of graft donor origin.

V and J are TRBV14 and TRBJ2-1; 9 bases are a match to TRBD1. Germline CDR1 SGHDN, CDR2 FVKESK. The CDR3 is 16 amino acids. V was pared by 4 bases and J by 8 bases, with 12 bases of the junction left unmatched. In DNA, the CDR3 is TGTGCCAGCAGCCTGTCGGACAGGGGTCGGACCGATGAGCAGTTCTTC. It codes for CASSLSDRGRTDEQFF.

CDR3: CSVVIGQGTEAFF. In DNA, the CDR3 is TGCAGCGTTGTCATAGGACAGGGTACTGAAGCTTTCTTT. The rearrangement joins TRBV29-1 to TRBJ1-1, with 8 bases aligning to TRBD1. Germline V lookup: CDR1 SQVTM, CDR2 ANQGSEA. V dropped 4 bases and J dropped 5; count of bases not matched to a gene: 6. The CDR3 has 13 residues.

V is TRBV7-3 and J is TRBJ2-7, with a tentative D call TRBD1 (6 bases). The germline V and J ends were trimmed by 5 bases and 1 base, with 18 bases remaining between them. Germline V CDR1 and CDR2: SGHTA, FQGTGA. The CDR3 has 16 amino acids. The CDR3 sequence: CASSPLRDIGSYEQYF. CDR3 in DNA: TGTGCCAGCAGCCCCCTACGGGACATAGGTTCCTACGAGCAGTACTTC.

CDR3 bases: TGCGCCAGCAGCTTACAGGGGGCGGTCGGTGAAAAACTGTTTTTT. It specifies CASSLQGAVGEKLFF. This chain uses TRBV5-1 with TRBJ1-4; the match to TRBD1 covers 9 bases. J gave up 7 bases and V 2 bases, and 6 bases lay outside the gene matches. CDR1 is SGHRS and CDR2 is YFSETQ in the germline V gene. The CDR3 sequence is 15 residues long.

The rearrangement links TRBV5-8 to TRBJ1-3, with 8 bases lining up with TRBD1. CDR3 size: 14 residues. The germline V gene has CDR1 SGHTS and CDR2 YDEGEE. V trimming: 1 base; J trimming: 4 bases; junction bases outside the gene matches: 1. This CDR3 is CASSLWTGGNTIYF. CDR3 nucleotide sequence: TGTGCCAGCAGCTTGTGGACAGGGGGAAACACCATATATTTT.

For the CDR3, the DNA is TGTGCCAGCAGCCAAGACCCTGGTATAGCCTCCTACGAGCAGTACTTC. Translation gives CASSQDPGIASYEQYF. The V gene is TRBV14, the J gene TRBJ2-7, with D unclear. Trimming removed 0 bases from V and 0 bases from J, with 12 bases in between. Germline loops: CDR1 SGHDN, CDR2 FVKESK. The CDR3 loop spans 16 amino acids.

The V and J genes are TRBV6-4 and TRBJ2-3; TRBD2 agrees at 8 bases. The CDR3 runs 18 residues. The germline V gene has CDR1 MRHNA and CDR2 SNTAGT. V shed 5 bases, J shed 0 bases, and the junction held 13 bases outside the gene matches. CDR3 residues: CASSPSLWASGSTDTQYF. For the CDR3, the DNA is TGTGCCAGCAGTCCCTCGCTTTGGGCTAGCGGGAGCACAGATACGCAGTATTTT.

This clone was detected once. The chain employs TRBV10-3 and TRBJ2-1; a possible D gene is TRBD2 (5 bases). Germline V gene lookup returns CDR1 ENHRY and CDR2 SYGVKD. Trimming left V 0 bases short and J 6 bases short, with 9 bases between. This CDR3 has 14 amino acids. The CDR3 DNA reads TGTGCCATCAGTGAGTCGCGGGCGCTCAATGAGCAGTTCTTC. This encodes CAISESRALNEQFF.

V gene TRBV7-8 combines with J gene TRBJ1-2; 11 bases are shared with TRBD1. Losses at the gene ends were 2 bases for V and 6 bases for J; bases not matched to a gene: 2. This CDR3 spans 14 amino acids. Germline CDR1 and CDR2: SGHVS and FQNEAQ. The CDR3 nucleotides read TGTGCCAGCAGCTTAACGGGACAGGGGGATGGCTACACCTTC. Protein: CASSLTGQGDGYTF.

The CDR3 reads CAISNGQSGGELFF. The CDR3 nucleotides are TGTGCCATCAGTAACGGACAGTCGGGCGGGGAGCTGTTTTTT. The chain carries TRBV10-3 and TRBJ2-2, with a possible D match to TRBD1 (6 bases). Trimming took 5 bases from V and 7 from J, leaving 14 bases between them. From germline, CDR1 is ENHRY and CDR2 SYGVKD. The CDR3 has 14 residues.

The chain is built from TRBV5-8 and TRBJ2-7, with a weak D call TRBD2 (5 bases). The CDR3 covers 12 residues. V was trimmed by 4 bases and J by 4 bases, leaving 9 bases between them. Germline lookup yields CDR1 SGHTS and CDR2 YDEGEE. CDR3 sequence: CASSPRGYEQYF. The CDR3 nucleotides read TGTGCCAGCAGCCCCCGGGGTTACGAGCAGTACTTC.

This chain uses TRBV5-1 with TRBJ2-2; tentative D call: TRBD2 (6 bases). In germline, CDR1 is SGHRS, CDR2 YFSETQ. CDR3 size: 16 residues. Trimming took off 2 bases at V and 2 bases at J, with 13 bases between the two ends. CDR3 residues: CASSFGGTLNTGELFF. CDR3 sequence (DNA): TGCGCCAGCAGCTTTGGAGGGACTTTAAACACCGGGGAGCTGTTTTTT.

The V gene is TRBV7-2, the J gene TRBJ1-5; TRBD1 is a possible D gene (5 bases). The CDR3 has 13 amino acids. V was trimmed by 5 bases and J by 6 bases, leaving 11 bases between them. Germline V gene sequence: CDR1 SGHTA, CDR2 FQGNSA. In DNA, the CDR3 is TGTGCCAGCAGCCCGGCGGGGGGTCAGCCCCAGCATTTT. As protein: CASSPAGGQPQHF.

The CDR3 nucleotides read TGTGCCAGCAGTTTTTTCAAAGGCGGGACCCAGTACTTC. Residues: CASSFFKGGTQYF. The chain joins TRBV2 to TRBJ2-5; D unclear. The CDR3 covers 13 residues. V shed 5 bases and J shed 7 bases, with 14 bases lying between them. CDR1 SNHLY and CDR2 FYNNEI come from the germline V gene. Full variable domain (remainder filled in from reference TRBV2 and TRBJ2-5): EPEVTQTPSHQVTQMGQEVILRCVPISNHLYFYWYRQILGQKVEFLVSFYNNEISEKSEIFDDQFSVERPDGSNFTLKIRSTKLEDSAMYFCASSFFKGGTQYFGPGTRLLVL.

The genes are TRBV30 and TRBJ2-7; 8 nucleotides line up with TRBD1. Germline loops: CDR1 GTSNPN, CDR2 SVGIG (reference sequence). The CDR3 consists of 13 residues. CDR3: CAGDRGPLYEQYF. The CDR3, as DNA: TGTGCGGGTGACAGGGGACCCCTCTACGAGCAGTACTTC.

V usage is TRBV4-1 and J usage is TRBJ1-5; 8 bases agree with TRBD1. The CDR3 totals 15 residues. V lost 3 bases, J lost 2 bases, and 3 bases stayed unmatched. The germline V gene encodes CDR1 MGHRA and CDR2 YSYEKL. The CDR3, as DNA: TGCGCCAGCAGCCAGCCGGACAGGGGCAATCAGCCCCAGCATTTT. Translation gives CASSQPDRGNQPQHF.

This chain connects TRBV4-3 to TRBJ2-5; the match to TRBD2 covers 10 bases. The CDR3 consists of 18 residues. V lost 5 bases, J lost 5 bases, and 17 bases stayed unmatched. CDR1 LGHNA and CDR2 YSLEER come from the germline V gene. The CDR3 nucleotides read TGCGCCAGCAGCAGCCATGACATCACTAGCGGGATCGCGGAGACCCAGTACTTC. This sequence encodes CASSSHDITSGIAETQYF.

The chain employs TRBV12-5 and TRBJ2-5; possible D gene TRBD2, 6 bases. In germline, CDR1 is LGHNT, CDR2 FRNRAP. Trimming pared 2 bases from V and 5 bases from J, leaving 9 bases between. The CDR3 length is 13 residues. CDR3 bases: TGTGCTAGTGGTTTGAGTGGGGGGGAGACCCAGTACTTC. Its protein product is CASGLSGGETQYF. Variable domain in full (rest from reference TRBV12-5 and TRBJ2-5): DARVTQTPRHKVTEMGQEVTMRCQPILGHNTVFWYRQTMMQGLELLAYFRNRAPLDDSGMPKDRFSAEMPDATLATLKIQPSEPRDSAVYFCASGLSGGETQYFGPGTRLLVL.

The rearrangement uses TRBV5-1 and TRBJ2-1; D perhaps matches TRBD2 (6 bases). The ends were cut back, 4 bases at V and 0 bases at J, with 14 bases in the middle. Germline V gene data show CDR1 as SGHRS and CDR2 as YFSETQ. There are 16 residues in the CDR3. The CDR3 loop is CASSRVADNSYNEQFF. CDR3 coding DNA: TGCGCCAGCAGCAGAGTAGCGGATAACTCCTACAATGAGCAGTTCTTC.

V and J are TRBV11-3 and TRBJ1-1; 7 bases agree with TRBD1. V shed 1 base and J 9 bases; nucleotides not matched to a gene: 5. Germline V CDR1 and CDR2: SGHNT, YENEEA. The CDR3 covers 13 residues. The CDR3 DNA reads TGTGCCAGCAGCTTAGTAGGGGGACAGAAAGCTTTCTTT. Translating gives CASSLVGGQKAFF.

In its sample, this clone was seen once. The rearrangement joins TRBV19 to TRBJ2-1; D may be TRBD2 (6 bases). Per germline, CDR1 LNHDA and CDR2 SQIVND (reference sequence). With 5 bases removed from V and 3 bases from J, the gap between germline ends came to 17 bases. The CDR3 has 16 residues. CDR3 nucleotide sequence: TGTGCCAGTAGTTTGTGGACTACCTCGAACTACAATGAGCAGTTCTTC. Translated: CASSLWTTSNYNEQFF.

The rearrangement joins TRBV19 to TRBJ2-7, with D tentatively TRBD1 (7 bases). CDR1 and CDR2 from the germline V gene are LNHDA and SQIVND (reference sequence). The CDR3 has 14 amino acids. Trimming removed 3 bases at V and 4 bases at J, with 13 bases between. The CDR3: CASSILQGGYEQYF. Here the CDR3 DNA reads TGTGCCAGTAGTATCCTCCAGGGGGGATACGAGCAGTACTTC.

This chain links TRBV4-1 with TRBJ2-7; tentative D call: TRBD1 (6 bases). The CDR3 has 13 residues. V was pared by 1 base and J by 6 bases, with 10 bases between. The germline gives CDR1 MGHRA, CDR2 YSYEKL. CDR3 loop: CASSQVGQIEQYF. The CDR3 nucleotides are TGCGCCAGCAGCCAAGTAGGACAGATCGAGCAGTACTTC.